This TCR beta chain was documented in a study of breast tumors, draining lymph nodes, adjacent tissues. Study-level points and caveats: Compared with lymph nodes, tumors were less diverse; compared with nontumor tissue, more. The lymph node origin of tumor T cells was framed as consistent with a hypothesis, not demonstrated. Tumor and nontumor repertoires were significantly more similar in luminal-like than in basal-like breast cancer. Findings are consistent with lymph node origin and intratumoral expansion of most tumor T cells.

This clonotype has a count of ten or more. What it binds is unknown. V was clipped by 0 bases and J by 11 bases, with 16 bases between them. CDR3 size: 14 residues. Germline V gene lookup returns CDR1 MGHDK and CDR2 SYGVNS. Samples came from axillary lymph nodes draining the breast cancer. MiXCR, run by TCRdb on the multiplex PCR reads, gives a single entry per CDR3 protein. The sample includes about 230,000 distinct CDR3 sequences, approximately 31% of them seen just once. The source of this sequence is a female donor with breast cancer. Some clones in this sample may be carry-over from other donors' samples. Sequencing input: axillary lymph node tissue. This chain joins TRBV25-1 and TRBJ1-2, with D possibly matching TRBD1 (6 bases). CDR3 in amino acids: CASSEYPRGGEYTF. The CDR3 DNA follows: TGTGCCAGCAGTGAATATCCCAGGGGAGGCGAGTACACCTTC.